A selection of T cell receptor beta chains follows, all from one sample in a study of blood T cell repertoires in COVID-19. Sequencing used immunoSEQ multiplex PCR; TCRdb keeps in-frame clones, though not all of them. The sample has under 300,000 clones, approximately 86% seen once. What was sequenced was peripheral blood. The receptors come from a human donor in a cohort sampled during active COVID-19. Both conserved end residues are part of each CDR3. A D gene is named only where the DNA matches it firmly. Expanded clones are given a class, and other clones once, few, many or no size at all.

V	J	D	size	CDR3	DNA
TRBV19	TRBJ2-7	TRBD1	NA	CASRQGSEQYF	TGTGCCAGCAGACAGGGGAGCGAGCAGTACTTC
TRBV18	TRBJ2-1	TRBD1	NA	CASSRDRVVNEQFF	TGTGCCAGCTCAAGAGACAGGGTGGTCAATGAGCAGTTCTTC
TRBV7-6	TRBJ1-6	TRBD1	NA	CASSLETGRFSPLHF	TGTGCCAGCAGCTTAGAGACAGGGAGGTTTTCACCCCTCCACTTT
TRBV9	TRBJ2-7	NA	NA	CASSVGTNYEQYF	TGTGCCAGCAGCGTAGGGACTAACTACGAGCAGTACTTC
TRBV7-9	TRBJ1-1	NA	NA	CASSLATSGTEAFF	TGTGCCAGCAGCTTAGCTACCTCGGGCACTGAAGCTTTCTTT
TRBV2	TRBJ1-1	NA	few	CASTPPGANTEAFF	TGTGCCAGCACCCCCCCAGGCGCAAACACTGAAGCTTTCTTT
TRBV5-4	TRBJ1-2	NA	NA	CASRGKGVYYGYTF	TGTGCCAGCAGGGGGAAGGGGGTTTACTATGGCTACACCTTC
TRBV6-5	TRBJ1-2	NA	NA	CASSYSGYYGYTF	TGTGCCAGCAGTTATAGCGGATACTATGGCTATACCTTC
TRBV5-1	TRBJ2-3	TRBD2	NA	CASSLEAGVSATDTQYF	TGCGCCAGCAGCTTGGAAGCGGGAGTTAGTGCCACAGATACGCAGTATTTT
TRBV5-1	TRBJ2-7	NA	NA	CASSLGAVAYEQYF	TGCGCCAGCAGCTTGGGAGCGGTAGCTTACGAGCAGTACTTC
TRBV2	TRBJ1-6	NA	NA	CASSERRGTYNSPLHF	TGTGCCAGCAGTGAAAGAAGGGGGACCTATAATTCACCCCTCCACTTT
TRBV2	TRBJ1-2	TRBD1	NA	CASRGQGVYGYTF	TGTGCCAGCAGGGGACAGGGTGTCTATGGCTACACCTTC
TRBV6-5	TRBJ2-1	NA	NA	CATSGLAYNEQFF	TGTGCCACTTCGGGACTTGCTTACAATGAGCAGTTCTTC
TRBV6-1	TRBJ1-1	NA	NA	CASSEPTGMGTEAFF	TGTGCCAGCAGTGAACCAACAGGGATGGGGACTGAAGCTTTCTTT
TRBV29-1	TRBJ2-5	NA	NA	CSGEGMAGQETQYF	TGCAGCGGGGAAGGGATGGCGGGGCAAGAGACCCAGTACTTC
TRBV11-2	TRBJ1-1	NA	NA	CASSVTGRTEAFF	TGTGCCAGCAGCGTTACAGGGCGTACTGAAGCTTTCTTT
TRBV5-4	TRBJ2-1	NA	NA	CASSFSQSGEQFF	TGTGCCAGCAGCTTCTCTCAGAGCGGTGAGCAGTTCTTC
TRBV6-2/TRBV6-3	TRBJ2-5	TRBD2	NA	CASSWRRGEEKETQYF	TGTGCCAGCAGTTGGCGGCGGGGGGAAGAGAAAGAGACCCAGTACTTC
TRBV3-1/TRBV3-2	TRBJ2-2	TRBD1	NA	CASNSHGTGGAGELFF	TGTGCCAGCAACTCCCACGGGACAGGGGGTGCCGGGGAGCTGTTTTTT
TRBV10-1	TRBJ1-1	NA	NA	CASSNPSRGAMNTEAFF	TGCGCCAGCTCTAACCCCTCGCGGGGGGCGATGAACACTGAAGCTTTCTTT
TRBV5-8	TRBJ1-2	NA	NA	CASSSREGVYGYTF	TGTGCCAGCAGCAGTAGAGAGGGGGTTTATGGCTACACCTTC
TRBV28	TRBJ1-1	TRBD1	NA	CASSRTGPSTGEAFF	TGTGCCAGCAGTCGGACAGGGCCCAGCACTGGTGAAGCTTTCTTT
TRBV4-1	TRBJ1-5	NA	NA	CASSHDSSPQPQHF	TGCGCCAGCAGCCATGACAGTTCACCACAGCCCCAGCATTTT
TRBV11-2	TRBJ1-3	NA	few	CASSHGRVSGNTIYF	TGTGCCAGCAGCCATGGGCGAGTCTCTGGAAACACCATATATTTT
TRBV7-2	TRBJ1-2	NA	NA	CASSFGTPNYGYTF	TGTGCCAGCAGCTTTGGGACACCCAACTATGGCTACACCTTC
TRBV29-1	TRBJ1-2	NA	NA	CSAKTGLFGYTF	TGCAGCGCTAAGACAGGCCTCTTCGGCTACACCTTC
TRBV7-6	TRBJ1-3	NA	NA	CASSLVLLGSSGNTIYF	TGTGCCAGCAGCTTAGTACTTTTAGGGAGCTCTGGAAACACCATATATTTT
TRBV7-3	TRBJ1-2	NA	NA	CASSLGGNYGYTF	TGTGCCAGCAGCTTAGGCGGTAACTATGGCTACACCTTC
TRBV20-1	TRBJ2-1	TRBD1	NA	CSASSGTGANEQFF	TGCAGTGCTAGTAGTGGGACAGGGGCCAATGAGCAGTTCTTC
TRBV29-1	TRBJ2-7	NA	NA	CSVEGAINEQYF	TGCAGCGTTGAAGGAGCAATCAACGAGCAGTACTTC
TRBV5-1	TRBJ1-1	NA	NA	CASSLAGAAFF	TGCGCCAGCAGCTTGGCAGGTGCAGCTTTCTTT
TRBV29-1	TRBJ1-2	NA	NA	CSVERQDSNYGYTF	TGCAGCGTTGAGAGGCAGGACTCGAACTATGGCTACACCTTC
TRBV7-2	TRBJ2-7	TRBD2	NA	CASSSTGLAGFEQYF	TGTGCCAGCAGTAGTACGGGGCTAGCGGGATTTGAGCAGTACTTC
TRBV6-6	TRBJ1-1	TRBD1	NA	CASSLDRGEAFF	TGTGCCAGCAGCCTGGACAGGGGTGAAGCTTTCTTT
TRBV30	TRBJ1-4	TRBD1	few	CAWSVGQANEKLFF	TGTGCCTGGAGTGTAGGACAGGCGAATGAAAAACTGTTTTTT
TRBV30	TRBJ1-2	NA	NA	CAWTNREIFYGYTF	TGTGCCTGGACTAACAGGGAAATATTCTATGGCTACACCTTC
TRBV19	TRBJ1-1	TRBD1	NA	CASSGQGVNTEAFF	TGTGCCAGTAGCGGACAGGGGGTGAACACTGAAGCTTTCTTT